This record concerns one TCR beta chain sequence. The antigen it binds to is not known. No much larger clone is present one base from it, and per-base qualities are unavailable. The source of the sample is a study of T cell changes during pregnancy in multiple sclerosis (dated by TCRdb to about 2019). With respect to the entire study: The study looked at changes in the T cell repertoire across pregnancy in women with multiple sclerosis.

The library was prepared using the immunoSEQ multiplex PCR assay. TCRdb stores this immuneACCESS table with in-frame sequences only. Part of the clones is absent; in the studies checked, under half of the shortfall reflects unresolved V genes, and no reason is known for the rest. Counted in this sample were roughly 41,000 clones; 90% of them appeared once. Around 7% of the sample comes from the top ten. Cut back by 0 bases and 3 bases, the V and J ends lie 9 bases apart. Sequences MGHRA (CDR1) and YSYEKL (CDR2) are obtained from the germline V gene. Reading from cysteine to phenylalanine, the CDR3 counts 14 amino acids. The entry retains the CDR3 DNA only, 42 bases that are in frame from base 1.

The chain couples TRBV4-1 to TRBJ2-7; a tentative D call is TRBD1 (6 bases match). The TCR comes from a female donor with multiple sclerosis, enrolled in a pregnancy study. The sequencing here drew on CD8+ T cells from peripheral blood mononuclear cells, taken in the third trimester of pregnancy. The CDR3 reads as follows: CASSQDTGYYEQYF. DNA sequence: TGCGCCAGCAGCCAAGATACAGGGTACTACGAGCAGTACTTC.